Below, 28 T cell receptor beta chains from the same sample are listed, as sequenced in a study of shared clonotypes between healthy human individuals (dated by TCRdb to 2020 to 2021). Preparation of the library involved the immunoSEQ multiplex PCR assay. Here the immuneACCESS table is served through TCRdb, limited to in-frame sequences with V and J called. Missing clones are a known gap in these copies; in checked studies unresolved V genes cover under half, and the rest lacks a known reason. The sample table contains more than 850,000 clones; only one count was recorded for approximately 80% of them. Together, the top ten hold around 0.47% of the sample. Source material: memory CD4+ T cells from PBMCs. Per the publication, the cell subset or site label means: CD45RA-negative fraction. The receptors here all came from a young man in good health. Some clones in this sample may be carry-over from other donors' samples.

This chain connects TRBV7-2 to TRBJ1-2, with D unresolved. This CDR3 has 13 amino acids. V gave up 3 bases and J gave up 1 base, with 6 bases separating them. Germline CDR1 SGHTA, CDR2 FQGNSA. Here the CDR3 DNA reads TGTGCCAGCAGCTTGAGTTTTAACTATGGCTACACCTTC. It translates to CASSLSFNYGYTF.

With regard to this clone: One end of the junction varies from germline; a read error may be responsible. This chain connects TRBV11-2 to TRBJ2-5; 10 bases line up with TRBD2. CDR1 SGHAT and CDR2 FQNNGV come from the germline V gene. The CDR3 length is 12 residues. Written as DNA, the CDR3 is TGTGCCAGCAGCCCACAGACTAGCGGGCTCAACTTC. This translates into CASSPQTSGLNF.

The gene calls are TRBV28 and TRBJ1-2; 9 bases align to TRBD1. The CDR3 runs 15 residues. The V segment lost 5 bases and the J segment 10 bases; nucleotides outside the gene matches: 14. Germline CDR1 is MDHEN and CDR2 is SYDVKM. CDR3 nucleotides: TGTGCCAGCAGTCCCGGCGGGTGGACAGGGGCCTTCTACACCTTC. Translation gives CASSPGGWTGAFYTF.

This chain's CDR3 is CASSTRTSGSEQFF. CDR3 nucleotide sequence: TGTGCCAGCAGCACTCGGACTAGCGGGAGTGAGCAGTTCTTC. The chain joins TRBV9 to TRBJ2-1; TRBD2 matches 13 bases. CDR1 and CDR2 (germline): SGDLS, YYNGEE. Trimming at V came to 4 bases and at J to 9 bases, leaving 4 bases not matched to a gene. CDR3 length: 14 residues.

The rearrangement links TRBV5-4 to TRBJ1-2; D may be TRBD1 (5 bases). The CDR3 contains 14 residues. Germline V gene data show CDR1 as SGHNT and CDR2 as YYREEE (reference sequence). V lost 3 bases to trimming and J lost 1 base, with 10 bases between them. The CDR3 is CASSWTQGNYGYTF. CDR3 sequence (DNA): TGTGCCAGCAGCTGGACGCAGGGTAACTATGGCTACACCTTC.

There are a few counts of this clone. J is TRBJ1-1 and V is TRBV11-2; no firm D call. Trimming removed 3 bases from V and 4 bases from J, with 15 bases in between. The CDR3 extends over 15 amino acids. CDR1 is SGHAT, CDR2 FQNNGV, per germline. CDR3 DNA sequence: TGTGCCAGCAGCTTCGTCGCAGGCCCAAGCACTGAAGCTTTCTTT. This gives the protein CASSFVAGPSTEAFF.

The rearrangement joins TRBV7-9 to TRBJ1-1; TRBD1 is a possible D gene (5 bases). Germline V gene data show CDR1 as SEHNR and CDR2 as FQNEAQ (reference sequence). The V gene lost 5 bases and the J gene lost 6 bases, with 13 bases spanning the gap. CDR3 length equals 13 residues. The CDR3 region has the DNA TGTGCCAGCAGCGTTGGGGCCGGGGCTGAAGCTTTCTTT. Its translation: CASSVGAGAEAFF.

This chain joins TRBV5-1 and TRBJ2-1; TRBD1 is a possible D gene (5 bases). Germline V gene data show CDR1 as SGHRS and CDR2 as YFSETQ. There are 15 residues in the CDR3. Trimming cost V 3 bases and J 0 bases, with 10 bases left between them. This CDR3 reads CASSSRQSSYNEQFF. The CDR3 coding sequence is TGCGCCAGCAGCTCAAGACAGAGCTCCTACAATGAGCAGTTCTTC.

CDR3 protein: CASSSWTSGTNEQFF. CDR3 coding DNA: TGTGCCAGCAGTTCCTGGACTAGCGGGACCAATGAGCAGTTCTTC. The rearrangement uses TRBV28 and TRBJ2-1; 12 bases are a match to TRBD2. Per germline, CDR1 MDHEN and CDR2 SYDVKM. The CDR3 totals 15 residues. The V segment lost 4 bases and the J segment 6 bases; nucleotides outside the gene matches: 4.

This rearrangement joins TRBV15 to TRBJ2-7; D possibly corresponds to TRBD1 (5 bases). The CDR3 is made up of 15 amino acids. Trimming shortened V by 3 bases and J by 2 bases, and 14 bases separated the two germline ends. The germline V gene has CDR1 LNHNV and CDR2 YYDKDF (reference sequence). The CDR3 is CATSRLRGSPYEQYF. The DNA for the CDR3 is TGTGCCACCAGCAGGCTTAGGGGCAGTCCCTACGAGCAGTACTTC. The full variable domain, rest sourced from reference TRBV15 and TRBJ2-7, is DAMVIQNPRYQVTQFGKPVTLSCSQTLNHNVMYWYQQKSSQAPKLLFHYYDKDFNNEADTPDNFQSRRPNTSFCFLDIRSPGLGDTAMYLCATSRLRGSPYEQYFGPGTRLTVT.

The chain combines TRBV5-4 with TRBJ2-1, with D maybe TRBD2 (5 bases). CDR1 and CDR2 (germline): SGHNT, YYREEE (reference sequence). V was shortened by 1 base and J by 3 bases, with 8 bases between the two germline ends. The CDR3 covers 14 residues. The CDR3 DNA sequence: TGTGCCAGCAGCTTGTCAGCGGACTACAATGAGCAGTTCTTC. Residues: CASSLSADYNEQFF.

The chain has TRBV7-9 and TRBJ2-5, with D possibly TRBD2 on 6 matching bases. The CDR3 extends over 14 amino acids. Trimming removed 2 bases at V and 4 bases at J, with 11 bases between. Germline loops: CDR1 SEHNR, CDR2 FQNEAQ (reference sequence). CDR3 nucleotide sequence: TGTGCCAGCAGCTTATCAGGGAGGTCAGAGACCCAGTACTTC. Amino acid sequence: CASSLSGRSETQYF. The full variable domain, in which reference TRBV7-9 and TRBJ2-5 provide the parts outside the CDR3, is DTGVSQNPRHKITKRGQNVTFRCDPISEHNRLYWYRQTLGQGPEFLTYFQNEAQLEKSRLLSDRFSAERPKGSFSTLEIQRTEQGDSAMYLCASSLSGRSETQYFGPGTRLLVL.

The V and J genes are TRBV27 and TRBJ1-1; TRBD1 is a possible D gene (5 bases). Germline values: CDR1 MNHEY, CDR2 SMNVEV (reference sequence). The CDR3 is made up of 15 amino acids. V lost 3 bases, J lost 2 bases, and 13 bases lay in between. The chain's CDR3 is CASSFGRAINTEAFF. The DNA of the CDR3 is TGTGCCAGCAGTTTTGGCAGGGCAATTAACACTGAAGCTTTCTTT.

The chain carries TRBV27 and TRBJ1-1, with 8 bases that match TRBD1. CDR1 MNHEY and CDR2 SMNVEV come from the germline V gene (reference sequence). The CDR3 consists of 16 residues. Trimming at V came to 5 bases and at J to 1 base, leaving 9 bases not matched to a gene. CDR3 in amino acids: CASSPAPGTGNTEAFF. DNA of the CDR3: TGTGCCAGCAGTCCAGCCCCCGGGACAGGGAACACTGAAGCTTTCTTT.

The V call is TRBV6-5, the J call TRBJ1-4; no reliable D call. The CDR3 consists of 14 residues. With 5 bases removed from V and 6 bases from J, the gap between germline ends came to 13 bases. In germline, CDR1 is MNHEY, CDR2 SVGAGI. The CDR3 nucleotides read TGTGCCAGCAGTAAGCGGGGATGGGATGAAAAACTGTTTTTT. Translating gives CASSKRGWDEKLFF.

In this sample, this clone turned up a few times. This chain uses TRBV2 with TRBJ1-1; 7 bases are a match to TRBD1. In germline, CDR1 is SNHLY, CDR2 FYNNEI. J gave up 3 bases and V 6 bases, and 7 bases lay outside the gene matches. The CDR3 covers 14 residues. The CDR3 protein is CASRPRGMDTEAFF. For the CDR3, the DNA is TGTGCCAGCAGGCCCAGGGGGATGGACACTGAAGCTTTCTTT. The whole variable domain, remainder taken from reference TRBV2 and TRBJ1-1, is EPEVTQTPSHQVTQMGQEVILRCVPISNHLYFYWYRQILGQKVEFLVSFYNNEISEKSEIFDDQFSVERPDGSNFTLKIRSTKLEDSAMYFCASRPRGMDTEAFFGQGTRLTVV.

This chain joins TRBV20-1 and TRBJ2-1, with D hard to call. Deletions cut 0 bases from V and 7 bases from J, with 4 bases between. CDR1 and CDR2 from the germline V gene are DFQATT and SNEGSKA (reference sequence). The CDR3 loop spans 11 amino acids. The CDR3 bases are TGCAGTGCTAGAGATTTTAATGAGCAGTTCTTC. Translating gives CSARDFNEQFF.

This clone was counted ten times or more. The limits of the CDR3 on the DNA are not certain, so only TCRdb's listed CDR3 is given. The J gene is TRBJ2-6, the V gene TRBV21-1; TRBD1, the table's D call, lacks a check against the DNA. TRBV21-1 is a pseudogene. The CDR3 has 21 residues if both end residues are counted. The CDR3 spells CASSKAGTLISWGSGANVLTF.

CDR3 sequence reads: CASSLTGKPYEQYF. The CDR3 DNA is TGTGCCAGCAGCTTGACCGGGAAACCCTACGAGCAGTACTTC. The rearrangement links TRBV5-8 to TRBJ2-7, with D possibly being TRBD2 (5 bases). Germline CDR1 and CDR2: SGHTS and YDEGEE. The V gene lost 1 base and the J gene lost 2 bases, with 10 bases spanning the gap. This CDR3 is 14 amino acids long. Full variable domain (missing parts from reference TRBV5-8 and TRBJ2-7): EAGVTQSPTHLIKTRGQQATLRCSPISGHTSVYWYQQALGLGLQFLLWYDEGEERNRGNFPPRFSGRQFPNYSSELNVNALELEDSALYLCASSLTGKPYEQYFGPGTRLTVT.

In the case of this clone: With a far larger clone one base away, a read error is the likely cause. The sample contains more than one DNA sequence encoding this CDR3. This chain uses TRBV7-9 with TRBJ2-3; no reliable D call. The CDR3 has 11 residues. V was pared by 4 bases and J by 2 bases, with 1 base between. Per germline, CDR1 SEHNR and CDR2 FQNEAQ (reference sequence). In nucleotides, the CDR3 is TGTGCCAGCAGCTACACAGATACGCAGTATTTT. This encodes CASSYTDTQYF.

The rearrangement uses TRBV27 and TRBJ2-5, with 11 bases that match TRBD2. Unmatched junction bases numbered 6, after V lost 7 bases and J lost 5 bases. The germline V gene has CDR1 MNHEY and CDR2 SMNVEV (reference sequence). The CDR3 totals 14 residues. CDR3 coding DNA: TGTGCCAGCAAACTAGCGGGAGCGGGGGAGACCCAGTACTTC. Residues: CASKLAGAGETQYF.

Comment on this clone: Its ends do not fully match the called genes, so a read error is possible. V is TRBV18 and J is TRBJ2-7, with 9 positions matching TRBD2. CDR1 is KGHSH and CDR2 is LQKENI in the germline V gene. The CDR3 has 13 amino acids. This CDR3 reads CASSPAASGNLNF. Written as DNA, the CDR3 is TGTGCCAGCTCACCAGCGGCTAGCGGGAACCTAAACTTC.

The chain recombines TRBV5-4 with TRBJ1-2; D gene ambiguous. Per the germline V gene, CDR1 is SGHNT and CDR2 is YYREEE (reference sequence). The CDR3 runs 14 residues. Deletions cut 6 bases from V and 8 bases from J, with 20 bases between. The DNA of the CDR3 is TGTGCCAGCACCATTGCGGCCCCAGAAGGCGGCTACACCTTC. Its protein is CASTIAAPEGGYTF.

The genes are TRBV9 and TRBJ2-3; D possibly corresponds to TRBD2 (6 bases). In germline, CDR1 is SGDLS, CDR2 YYNGEE. This CDR3 is 15 amino acids long. Trimming took 0 bases from V and 2 from J, leaving 10 bases between them. The CDR3 here is CASSVVAETTDTQYF. CDR3 coding DNA: TGTGCCAGCAGCGTAGTAGCGGAAACCACAGATACGCAGTATTTT.

The rearrangement uses TRBV4-2 and TRBJ2-2, with TRBD2 as a possible D gene (5 bases). Per germline, CDR1 LGHNA and CDR2 YNFKEQ. The V end was cut by 0 bases, the J end by 2 bases, with 13 bases between. The CDR3 extends over 17 amino acids. CDR3 sequence (DNA): TGTGCCAGCAGCCAAGATACCCTCCTAGCAAACACCGGGGAGCTGTTTTTT. Translating it yields CASSQDTLLANTGELFF.

The rearrangement joins TRBV7-8 to TRBJ2-7; 8 positions match TRBD2. This CDR3 comprises 13 residues. Germline V gene sequence: CDR1 SGHVS, CDR2 FQNEAQ. V was clipped by 3 bases and J by 7 bases; unmatched bases: 5. This CDR3 is CASSFGLAGEQYF. In DNA, the CDR3 is TGTGCCAGCAGCTTCGGGTTAGCGGGGGAGCAGTACTTC.

The V gene is TRBV18, the J gene TRBJ1-2; possible D gene TRBD1, 5 bases. Germline V gives CDR1 KGHSH, CDR2 LQKENI. Trimming removed 1 base from V and 2 bases from J, with 5 bases in between. The CDR3 runs 13 residues. Written as DNA, the CDR3 is TGTGCCAGCTCACCACGACAGAACTATGGCTACACCTTC. Protein: CASSPRQNYGYTF.

This chain uses TRBV30 with TRBJ2-5; unclear D gene. Germline values: CDR1 GTSNPN, CDR2 SVGIG (reference sequence). CDR3 length equals 13 residues. V was pared by 0 bases and J by 3 bases, with 8 bases between. The DNA for the CDR3 is TGTGCCTGGAGTGTATTATCTAAAGAGACCCAGTACTTC. Translating gives CAWSVLSKETQYF.